This T cell receptor beta chain appears in the sequencing data of a study of shared clonotypes between healthy human individuals. Study summary: Donors were a couple of women and a few men aged 18 to 49. Plates per donor: three CD4 naive, three CD4 memory, two CD8 naive, one CD8 memory.

Here immunoSEQ multiplex PCR was the method, and the copy in TCRdb shows in-frame clones only, minus some. The sample lists 650,000 to 750,000 clones, 72% occurring once. The CDR3 loop spans 13 amino acids. Germline V gene lookup returns CDR1 SQVTM and CDR2 ANQGSEA. Trimming stripped 6 bases from V and 6 bases from J, with 18 bases between. The donors were all Caucasian adults (living in Nashville, Tennessee). Specimen: memory CD4+ T cells sorted from blood. The subset was: CD45RA-negative fraction. This sequence was found in a woman under 40 in good health. The chain recombines TRBV29-1 with TRBJ2-7; no definite D call. CDR3 coding DNA: TGCAGCGTCAAGGGAAGGCTGGTTTCCGAGCAGTACTTC. This gives the protein CSVKGRLVSEQYF.